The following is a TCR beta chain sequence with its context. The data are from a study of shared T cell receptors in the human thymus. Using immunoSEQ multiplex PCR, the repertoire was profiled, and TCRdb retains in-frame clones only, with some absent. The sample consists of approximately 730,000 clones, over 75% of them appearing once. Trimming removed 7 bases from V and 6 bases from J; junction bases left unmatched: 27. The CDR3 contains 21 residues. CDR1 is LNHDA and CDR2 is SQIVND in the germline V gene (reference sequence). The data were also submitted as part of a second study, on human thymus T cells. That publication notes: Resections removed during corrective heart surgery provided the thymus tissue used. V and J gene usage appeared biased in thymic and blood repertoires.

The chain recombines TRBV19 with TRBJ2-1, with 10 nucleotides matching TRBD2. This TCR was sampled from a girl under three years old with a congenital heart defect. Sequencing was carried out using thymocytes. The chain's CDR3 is CASTSAGGPTSGGSHCNEQFF. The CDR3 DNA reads TGTGCCAGTACCTCAGCGGGGGGGCCGACTAGCGGCGGTAGCCACTGCAATGAGCAGTTCTTC. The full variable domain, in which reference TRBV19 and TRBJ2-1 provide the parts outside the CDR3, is DGGITQSPKYLFRKEGQNVTLSCEQNLNHDAMYWYRQDPGQGLRLIYYSQIVNDFQKGDIAEGYSVSREKKESFPLTVTSAQKNPTAFYLCASTSAGGPTSGGSHCNEQFFGPGTRLTVL.